The rows below give T cell receptor beta chains drawn from one sample of a study of blood T cell repertoires in COVID-19. Some clones are missing from TCRdb's copy, which holds only in-frame ones; the method was immunoSEQ multiplex PCR. The sample shows about 87,000 clones, 70% to 85% of them seen only once. The source material was peripheral blood. All receptors come from a woman aged 45-65 years with acute or convalescent COVID-19. CDR3s include the opening cysteine and the closing phenylalanine or tryptophan. D genes are given only for firm matches. Clone size is given for some rows only: seen once, a few or many times, or a class if the clone is expanded.

>TRBJ2-1|.|.|TRBV27
TGTGCCAGCAGCCGGGGTTTGGAGGATGAGCAGTTCTTC
CASSRGLEDEQFF
>TRBJ1-2|.|.|TRBV28
TGTGCCAGCAGTTTTCTCAGGGGAAATTTCTATGGCTACACCTTC
CASSFLRGNFYGYTF
>TRBJ2-5|.|TRBD1|TRBV5-1
TGCGCCAGCAGCTCGGGACAGGGAAGTCATGGAGAGACCCAGTACTTC
CASSSGQGSHGETQYF
>TRBJ1-1|.|.|TRBV11-2
TGTGCCAGCAGCTTGAAGGGAGGGAACACTGAAGCTTTCTTT
CASSLKGGNTEAFF
>TRBJ1-6|.|.|TRBV28
TGTGCCAGCTGGGTGGGGGGGCCTACTAATTCACCCCTCCACTTT
CASWVGGPTNSPLHF
>TRBJ2-3|.|.|TRBV27
TGTGCCAGCAGTTTAACCAGGGCCAAAGATACGCAGTATTTT
CASSLTRAKDTQYF
>TRBJ2-1|.|TRBD1|TRBV3-1/TRBV3-2
TGTGCCAGCAGCCCCACAGGGGGTTCCTACAATGAGCAGTTCTTC
CASSPTGGSYNEQFF
>TRBJ1-3|.|.|TRBV5-5
TGTGCCAGCAGCCCCCGGGGAGCGAGAAACACCATATATTTT
CASSPRGARNTIYF
>TRBJ1-1|.|TRBD1|TRBV5-1
TGCGCCAGCAGCTTGGAGGGACAGGGAAGAGGAGTGAACACTGAAGCTTTCTTT
CASSLEGQGRGVNTEAFF
>TRBJ2-3|.|.|TRBV5-1
TGCGCCAGCTTCAACCGGGAACGAGTGGATACGCAGTATTTT
CASFNRERVDTQYF
>TRBJ2-2|.|TRBD1|TRBV7-8
TGTGCCAGCAGCTATGGGACAGGGAGGAACACCGGGGAGCTGTTTTTT
CASSYGTGRNTGELFF
>TRBJ2-7|once|.|TRBV6-1
TGTGCCAGCAGTGAGGTGGTACTCTACGAGCAGTACTTC
CASSEVVLYEQYF
>TRBJ2-7|.|.|TRBV27
TGTGCCAGCAGTTCCCCCAGTGCGTGGGAGTACGAGCAGTACTTC
CASSSPSAWEYEQYF
>TRBJ2-5|.|.|TRBV19
TGTGCCAGTAGTATTGGGCAGCAAGAGACCCAGTACTTC
CASSIGQQETQYF
>TRBJ2-5|.|TRBD1|TRBV12-5
TGTGCTAGTGCCCCGGGACAGGGACCTCAAGAGACCCAGTACTTC
CASAPGQGPQETQYF
>TRBJ2-2|.|TRBD1|TRBV7-7
TGTGCCAGCAGCAGATCCCCCGGGACAGGGAACACCGGGGAGCTGTTTTTT
CASSRSPGTGNTGELFF
>TRBJ2-7|once|TRBD1|TRBV4-3
TGCGCCAGCAGCTTGTCGGGACAGGCCGAGCAGTACTTC
CASSLSGQAEQYF
>TRBJ2-3|.|.|TRBV27
TGTGCCAGCAGTTTATATGCGGGGGCTAGCACAGATACGCAGTATTTT
CASSLYAGASTDTQYF
>TRBJ2-2|.|.|TRBV6-2/TRBV6-3
TGTGCCAGCAGTTACTCAAGCCAGGGGTCAAACACCGGGGAGCTGTTTTTT
CASSYSSQGSNTGELFF
>TRBJ1-1|.|.|TRBV7-9
TGTGCCAGCAGCTTAGTGTCCACATCCACTGAAGCTTTCTTT
CASSLVSTSTEAFF
>TRBJ1-5|once|.|TRBV2
TGTGCCAGCAGTGGAAGGGGCCAGCCCCAGCATTTT
CASSGRGQPQHF
>TRBJ2-4|.|.|TRBV5-5
TGTGCCAGCAGCTTGGATTTCTGGGGGCTGGACATTCAGTACTTC
CASSLDFWGLDIQYF